The present T cell receptor beta chain was sequenced within a study of T cell changes during pregnancy in multiple sclerosis. Measured with immunoSEQ multiplex PCR; TCRdb has only the in-frame clones, and not every one. Among about 64,000 clones listed, 95% to 97% were seen once. This specimen consisted of CD8+ T cells from peripheral blood mononuclear cells, obtained after pregnancy. This sequence originates from a female donor with multiple sclerosis, enrolled in a pregnancy study.

This CDR3 reads CASSQGRVYNEQFF. In DNA, the CDR3 is TGTGCCAGCAGCCAGGGCAGGGTTTACAATGAGCAGTTCTTC. The rearrangement uses TRBV14 and TRBJ2-1, with D possibly being TRBD1 (5 bases). The germline gives CDR1 SGHDN, CDR2 FVKESK. With 3 bases removed from V and 4 bases from J, the gap between germline ends came to 10 bases. CDR3 length: 14 amino acids. Variable domain in full (rest from reference TRBV14 and TRBJ2-1): EAGVTQFPSHSVIEKGQTVTLRCDPISGHDNLYWYRRVMGKEIKFLLHFVKESKQDESGMPNNRFLAERTGGTYSTLKVQPAELEDSGVYFCASSQGRVYNEQFFGPGTRLTVL.